One and the same sample provided the 4 T cell receptor delta chains below, sequenced in a study of γδ T cells in repeated Plasmodium falciparum infection. Vgamma9/Vdelta2+ and Vdelta2-negative gammadelta T cells were flow-sorted from PBMC for bulk sequencing. TCRdb made new clone calls on the multiplex PCR reads using CATT. The sample lists around 46,000 delta-chain clones, 1.6% occurring once. Sequencing used gamma-delta T cells from blood. These receptors were collected from a pool of human donors (malaria-infected and uninfected, not separated).

The table lists this clone with many counts. The CDR3 region has the DNA TGTGCTCTTGGGGAACTATACGGGGATTATTACGCGTACACCGATAAACTCATCTTT. This sequence encodes CALGELYGDYYAYTDKLIF. The chain carries TRDV1 and TRDJ1; tentative D call: TRDD3 (6 bases). Here the J gene came from matching the DNA to germline, since TCRdb omits it. The CDR3 contains 19 residues. CDR1 is TSWWSYY and CDR2 is QGS in the germline V gene. V gave up 0 bases and J gave up 0 bases, with 20 bases separating them.

This clone has only a few counts. TCRdb assigns this DNA the protein of a much larger clone, which departs from its translation at residue 5; this likely reflects a read error, and the protein shown comes from translating the DNA. V gene TRDV1 combines with J gene TRDJ2, with TRDD3 matching over 7 bases. The J gene, absent from TCRdb, was called here by matching the DNA to germline. Germline-derived CDR1 and CDR2 are TSWWSYY and QGS. The CDR3 totals 20 residues. The V segment lost 4 bases and the J segment 7 bases; nucleotides outside the gene matches: 24. The DNA of the CDR3 is TGTGCTCTTGGGGGGGTCACTATGACTGGGGATCCCGGTGGTGGAGCACAACTCTTCTTT. Translated, it gives CALGGVTMTGDPGGGAQLFF.

This clone was observed many times. A far larger clone differs by one base, so this is likely a read error. This same CDR3 is encoded by further DNA sequences in the sample. The V call is TRDV1, the J call TRDJ1; 12 nucleotides agree with TRDD3. The J gene is not listed in TCRdb, so it was assigned here from a DNA match to germline. Germline V gene lookup returns CDR1 TSWWSYY and CDR2 QGS. CDR3 length equals 25 residues. The CDR3 coding sequence is TGTGCTCTTGGGGAACTGTTTCACACTCTACGATTTCCTGGGGGATACGCGGGGTACACTGATAAACTCATCTTT. Translated, it gives CALGELFHTLRFPGGYAGYTDKLIF.

This clone was recorded a few times. TCRdb's protein, taken from a much larger clone, differs from this DNA's translation at residue 9, likely owing to a read error; the protein displayed comes from the DNA. The chain couples TRDV3 to TRDJ1, with D possibly being TRDD2 (5 bases). The J gene, absent from TCRdb, was called here by matching the DNA to germline. The V gene lost 0 bases and the J gene lost 2 bases, with 16 bases spanning the gap. The CDR3 runs 15 residues. Germline V gene data show CDR1 as TVYSNPD and CDR2 as GDNSRS (reference sequence). In DNA, the CDR3 is TGTGCCTTTAGTACCGCCTACTCCTTTACCGATAAACTCATCTTT. Translating gives CAFSTAYSFTDKLIF.